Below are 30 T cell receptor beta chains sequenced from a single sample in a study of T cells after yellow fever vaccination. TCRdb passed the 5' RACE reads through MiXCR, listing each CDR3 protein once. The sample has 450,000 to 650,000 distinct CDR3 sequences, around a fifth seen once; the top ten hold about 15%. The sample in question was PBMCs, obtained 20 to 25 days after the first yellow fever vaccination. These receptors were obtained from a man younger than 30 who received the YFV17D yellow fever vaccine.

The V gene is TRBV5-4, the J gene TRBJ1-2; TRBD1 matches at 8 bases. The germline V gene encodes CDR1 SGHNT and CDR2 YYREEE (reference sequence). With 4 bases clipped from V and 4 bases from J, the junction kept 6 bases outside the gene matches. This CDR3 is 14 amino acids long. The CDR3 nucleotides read TGTGCCAGCAGCACGGACAGGGCCCGCTATGGCTACACCTTC. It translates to CASSTDRARYGYTF.

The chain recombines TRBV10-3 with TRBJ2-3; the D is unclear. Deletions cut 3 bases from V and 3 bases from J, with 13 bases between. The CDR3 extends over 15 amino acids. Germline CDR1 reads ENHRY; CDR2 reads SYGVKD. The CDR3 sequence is CAISEGAGPTDTQYF. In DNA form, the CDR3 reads TGTGCCATCAGTGAAGGTGCAGGTCCTACAGATACGCAGTATTTT.

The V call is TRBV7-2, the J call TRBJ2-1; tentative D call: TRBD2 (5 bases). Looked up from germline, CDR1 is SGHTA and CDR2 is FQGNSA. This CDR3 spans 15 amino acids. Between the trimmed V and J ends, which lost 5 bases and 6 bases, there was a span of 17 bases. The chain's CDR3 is CASSPPPGSGNEQFF. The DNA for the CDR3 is TGTGCCAGCAGCCCGCCGCCGGGGTCGGGCAATGAGCAGTTCTTC.

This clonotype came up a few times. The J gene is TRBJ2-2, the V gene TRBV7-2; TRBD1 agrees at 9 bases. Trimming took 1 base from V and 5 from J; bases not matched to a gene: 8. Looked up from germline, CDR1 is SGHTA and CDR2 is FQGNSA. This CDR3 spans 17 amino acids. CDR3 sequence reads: CASSLGPGQGITGELFF. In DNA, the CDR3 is TGTGCCAGCAGCTTAGGCCCGGGACAGGGAATTACCGGGGAGCTGTTTTTT.

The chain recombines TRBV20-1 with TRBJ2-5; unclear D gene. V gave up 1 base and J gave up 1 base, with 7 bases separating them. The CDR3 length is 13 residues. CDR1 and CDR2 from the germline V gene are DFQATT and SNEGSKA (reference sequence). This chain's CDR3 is CSARARFQETQYF. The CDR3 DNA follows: TGCAGTGCTAGAGCGCGCTTCCAAGAGACCCAGTACTTC.

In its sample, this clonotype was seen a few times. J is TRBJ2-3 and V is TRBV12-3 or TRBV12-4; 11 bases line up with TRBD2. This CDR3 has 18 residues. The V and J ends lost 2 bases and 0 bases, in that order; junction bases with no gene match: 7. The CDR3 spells CASSLLSGLAGSTDTQYF. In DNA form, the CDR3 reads TGTGCCAGCAGTTTACTTTCAGGACTAGCGGGTAGCACAGATACGCAGTATTTT.

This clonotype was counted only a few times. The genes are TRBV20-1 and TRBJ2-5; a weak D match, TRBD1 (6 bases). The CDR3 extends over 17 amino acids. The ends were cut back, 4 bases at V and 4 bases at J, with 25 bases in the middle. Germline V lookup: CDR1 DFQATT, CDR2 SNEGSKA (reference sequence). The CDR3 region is CSAKRERTVQLPETQYF. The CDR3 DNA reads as TGCAGTGCTAAAAGGGAAAGGACAGTACAACTCCCAGAGACCCAGTACTTC.

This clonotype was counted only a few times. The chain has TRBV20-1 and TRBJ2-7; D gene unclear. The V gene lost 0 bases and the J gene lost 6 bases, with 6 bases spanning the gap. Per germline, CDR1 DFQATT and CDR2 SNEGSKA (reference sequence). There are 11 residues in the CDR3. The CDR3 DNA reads TGCAGTGCTAGAGATGGGGTCGAGCAGTACTTC. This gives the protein CSARDGVEQYF.

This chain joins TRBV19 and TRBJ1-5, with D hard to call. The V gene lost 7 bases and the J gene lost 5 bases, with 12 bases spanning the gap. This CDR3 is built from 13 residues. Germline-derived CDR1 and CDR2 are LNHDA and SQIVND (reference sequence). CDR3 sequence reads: CASNAGLDQPQHF. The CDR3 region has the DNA TGTGCCAGTAACGCGGGCTTGGATCAGCCCCAGCATTTT.

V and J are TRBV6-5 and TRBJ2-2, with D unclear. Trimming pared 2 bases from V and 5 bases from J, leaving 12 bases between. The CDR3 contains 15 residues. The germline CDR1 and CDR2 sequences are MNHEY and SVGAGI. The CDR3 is CASSYVDFGTGELFF. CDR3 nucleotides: TGTGCCAGCAGTTACGTCGACTTCGGAACCGGGGAGCTGTTTTTT.

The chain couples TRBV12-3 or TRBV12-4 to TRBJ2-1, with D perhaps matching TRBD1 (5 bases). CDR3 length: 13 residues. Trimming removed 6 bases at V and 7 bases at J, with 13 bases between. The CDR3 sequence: CASSPGFWNEQFF. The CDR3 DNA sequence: TGTGCCAGCAGCCCAGGGTTTTGGAATGAGCAGTTCTTC.

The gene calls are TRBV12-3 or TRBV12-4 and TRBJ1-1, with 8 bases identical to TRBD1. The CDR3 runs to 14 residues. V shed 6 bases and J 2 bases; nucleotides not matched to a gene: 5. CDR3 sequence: CASRTTGANTEAFF. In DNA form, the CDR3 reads TGTGCCAGCAGGACGACAGGGGCAAACACTGAAGCTTTCTTT.

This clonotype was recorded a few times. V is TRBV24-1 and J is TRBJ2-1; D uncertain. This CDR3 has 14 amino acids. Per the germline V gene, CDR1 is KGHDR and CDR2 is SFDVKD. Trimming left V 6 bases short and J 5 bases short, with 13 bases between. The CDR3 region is CATSLPSTHNEQFF. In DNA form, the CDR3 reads TGTGCCACCAGTCTCCCTAGTACCCACAATGAGCAGTTCTTC.

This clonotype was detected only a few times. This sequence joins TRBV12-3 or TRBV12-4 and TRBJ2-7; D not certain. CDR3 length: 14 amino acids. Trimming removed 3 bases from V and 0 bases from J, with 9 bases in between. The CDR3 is CASSLGRSSYEQYV. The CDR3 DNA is TGTGCCAGCAGTTTGGGCCGAAGCTCCTACGAGCAGTACGTC.

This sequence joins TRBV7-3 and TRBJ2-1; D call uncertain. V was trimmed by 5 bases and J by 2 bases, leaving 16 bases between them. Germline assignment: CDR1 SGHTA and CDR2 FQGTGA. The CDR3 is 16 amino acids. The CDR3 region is CASSPGPGSPYNEQFF. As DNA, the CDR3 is TGTGCCAGCAGCCCAGGCCCCGGGTCACCCTACAATGAGCAGTTCTTC.

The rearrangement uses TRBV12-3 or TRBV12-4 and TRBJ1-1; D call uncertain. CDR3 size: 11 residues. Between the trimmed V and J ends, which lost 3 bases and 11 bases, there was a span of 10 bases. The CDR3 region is CASSFGLRAFF. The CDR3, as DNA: TGTGCCAGCAGTTTTGGACTTCGGGCTTTCTTT.

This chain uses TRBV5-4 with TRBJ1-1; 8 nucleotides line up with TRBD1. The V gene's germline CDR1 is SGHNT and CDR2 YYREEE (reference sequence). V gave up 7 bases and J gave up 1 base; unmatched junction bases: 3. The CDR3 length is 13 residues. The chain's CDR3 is CASLGQANTEAFF. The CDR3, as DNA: TGTGCCAGCTTGGGACAGGCGAACACTGAAGCTTTCTTT.

For the CDR3, the DNA is TGTGCCAGCTCACCTCCTACCCTACCCGTCATTAACACTGAAGCTTTCTTT. Residues: CASSPPTLPVINTEAFF. The V gene is TRBV18, the J gene TRBJ1-1; D uncertain. The CDR3 contains 17 residues. The germline CDR1 and CDR2 sequences are KGHSH and LQKENI. V was trimmed by 3 bases and J by 2 bases, leaving 19 bases between them.

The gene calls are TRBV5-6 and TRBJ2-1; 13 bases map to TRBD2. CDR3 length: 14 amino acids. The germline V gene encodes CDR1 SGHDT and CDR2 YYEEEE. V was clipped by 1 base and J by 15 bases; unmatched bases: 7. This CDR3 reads CASSLLLAGGGWFF. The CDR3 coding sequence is TGTGCCAGCAGCTTGTTACTAGCGGGGGGGGGTTGGTTCTTC.

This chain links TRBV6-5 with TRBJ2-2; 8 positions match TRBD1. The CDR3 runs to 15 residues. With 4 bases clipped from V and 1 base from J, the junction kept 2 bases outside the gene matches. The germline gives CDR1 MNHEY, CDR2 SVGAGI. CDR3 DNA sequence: TGTGCCAGCAGTTTCACAGGGGGGAACACCGGGGAGCTGTTTTTT. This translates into CASSFTGGNTGELFF.

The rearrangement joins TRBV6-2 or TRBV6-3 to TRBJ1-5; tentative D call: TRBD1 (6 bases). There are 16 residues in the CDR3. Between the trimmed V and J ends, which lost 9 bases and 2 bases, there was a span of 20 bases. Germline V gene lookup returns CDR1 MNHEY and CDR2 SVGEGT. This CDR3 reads CASQHNQGRGNQPQHF. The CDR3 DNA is TGTGCCAGTCAGCACAACCAGGGGCGAGGCAATCAGCCCCAGCATTTT.

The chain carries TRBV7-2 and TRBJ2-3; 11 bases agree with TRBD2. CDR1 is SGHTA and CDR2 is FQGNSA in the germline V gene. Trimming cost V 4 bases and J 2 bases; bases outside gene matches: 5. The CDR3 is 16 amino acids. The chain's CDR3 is CASSSRLAGYTDTQYF. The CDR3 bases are TGTGCCAGCAGCTCACGACTAGCGGGGTACACAGATACGCAGTATTTT.

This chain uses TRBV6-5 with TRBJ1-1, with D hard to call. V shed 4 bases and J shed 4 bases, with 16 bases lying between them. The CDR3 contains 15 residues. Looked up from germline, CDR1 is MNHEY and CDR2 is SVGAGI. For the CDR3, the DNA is TGTGCCAGCAGTTTCCGGAGGTCGGTGGGCACTGAAGCTTTCTTT. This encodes CASSFRRSVGTEAFF.

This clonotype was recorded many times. CDR3 DNA sequence: TGTGCCAGCAGCGCGAGTAGTAGCATAGCCTACAATGAGCAGTTCTTC. It yields the protein CASSASSSIAYNEQFF. V and J are TRBV9 and TRBJ2-1; no clear D. The V gene lost 3 bases and the J gene lost 2 bases, with 15 bases spanning the gap. Germline V lookup: CDR1 SGDLS, CDR2 YYNGEE. CDR3 length equals 16 residues. Drawing the rest from reference TRBV9 and TRBJ2-1, the complete variable domain is DSGVTQTPKHLITATGQRVTLRCSPRSGDLSVYWYQQSLDQGLQFLIQYYNGEERAKGNILERFSAQQFPDLHSELNLSSLELGDSALYFCASSASSSIAYNEQFFGPGTRLTVL.

The CDR3 reads CSATGGGAYNEQFF. In DNA, the CDR3 is TGCAGTGCCACGGGGGGGGGAGCCTACAATGAGCAGTTCTTC. The chain uses TRBV20-1 and TRBJ2-1, with 8 bases identical to TRBD2. The CDR3 sequence is 14 residues long. J lost 2 bases, V lost 6 bases, and 6 bases had no gene match. Germline V gene lookup returns CDR1 DFQATT and CDR2 SNEGSKA (reference sequence).

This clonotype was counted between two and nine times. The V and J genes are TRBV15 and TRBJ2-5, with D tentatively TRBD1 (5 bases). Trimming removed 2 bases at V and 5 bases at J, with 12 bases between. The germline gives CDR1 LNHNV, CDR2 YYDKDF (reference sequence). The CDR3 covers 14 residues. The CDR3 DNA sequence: TGTGCCACCAGCAGACAAGGGGTTCTGGAGACCCAGTACTTC. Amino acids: CATSRQGVLETQYF. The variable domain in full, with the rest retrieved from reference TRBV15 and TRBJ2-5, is DAMVIQNPRYQVTQFGKPVTLSCSQTLNHNVMYWYQQKSSQAPKLLFHYYDKDFNNEADTPDNFQSRRPNTSFCFLDIRSPGLGDTAMYLCATSRQGVLETQYFGPGTRLLVL.

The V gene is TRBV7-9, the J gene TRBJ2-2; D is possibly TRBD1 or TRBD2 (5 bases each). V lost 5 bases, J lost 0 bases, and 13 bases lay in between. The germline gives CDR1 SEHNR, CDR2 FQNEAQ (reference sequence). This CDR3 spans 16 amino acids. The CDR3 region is CASSRSGPTNTGELFF. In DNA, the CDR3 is TGTGCCAGCAGCCGATCGGGACCGACGAACACCGGGGAGCTGTTTTTT. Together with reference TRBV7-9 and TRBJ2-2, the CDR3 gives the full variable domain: DTGVSQNPRHKITKRGQNVTFRCDPISEHNRLYWYRQTLGQGPEFLTYFQNEAQLEKSRLLSDRFSAERPKGSFSTLEIQRTEQGDSAMYLCASSRSGPTNTGELFFGEGSRLTVL.

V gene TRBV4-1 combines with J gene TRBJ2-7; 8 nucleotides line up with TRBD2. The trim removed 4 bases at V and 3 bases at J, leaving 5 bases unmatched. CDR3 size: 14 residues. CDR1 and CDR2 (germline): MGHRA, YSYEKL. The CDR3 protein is CASSPGGDSYEQYV. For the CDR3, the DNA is TGCGCCAGCAGCCCCGGGGGGGATAGCTACGAGCAGTACGTC.

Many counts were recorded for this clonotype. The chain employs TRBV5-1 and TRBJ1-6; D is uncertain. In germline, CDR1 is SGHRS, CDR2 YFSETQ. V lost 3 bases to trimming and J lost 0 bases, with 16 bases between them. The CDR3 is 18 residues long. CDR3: CASSSVGQSSSYNSPLHF. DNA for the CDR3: TGCGCCAGCAGCTCCGTCGGGCAGTCCAGCTCCTATAATTCACCCCTCCACTTT.

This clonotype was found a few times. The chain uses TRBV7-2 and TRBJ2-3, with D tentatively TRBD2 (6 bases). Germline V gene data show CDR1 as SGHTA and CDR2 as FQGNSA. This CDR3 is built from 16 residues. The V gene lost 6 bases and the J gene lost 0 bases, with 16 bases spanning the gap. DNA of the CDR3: TGTGCCAGCAGTCCATTCGCGGGGCCTAGCACAGATACGCAGTATTTT. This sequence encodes CASSPFAGPSTDTQYF. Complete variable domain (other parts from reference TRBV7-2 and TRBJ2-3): GAGVSQSPSNKVTEKGKDVELRCDPISGHTALYWYRQSLGQGLEFLIYFQGNSAPDKSGLPSDRFSAERTGGSVSTLTIQRTQQEDSAVYLCASSPFAGPSTDTQYFGPGTRLTVL.